The entry that follows covers one T cell receptor (beta chain) sequence. Trimming at V came to 1 base and at J to 7 bases, leaving 4 bases not matched to a gene. Germline CDR1 MGHRA, CDR2 YSYEKL. This CDR3 contains 14 residues. Repertoires were generated with immunoSEQ multiplex PCR, while TCRdb's copy carries only in-frame clones and drops some. Of hundreds of thousands of clones listed, 60% to 80% were seen once; the top ten hold 12%. These data originate in a study of shared clonotypes between healthy human individuals. This clonotype was obtained from a woman in her thirties or forties in good health. Some clones in this sample may be carry-over from other donors' samples. The sample consisted of PBMCs. The gene calls are TRBV4-1 and TRBJ1-1; 9 bases map to TRBD1. The CDR3 coding sequence is TGCGCCAGCAGCCAAGCCGGACAGGGGAATGAAGCTTTCTTT. Translation gives CASSQAGQGNEAFF.